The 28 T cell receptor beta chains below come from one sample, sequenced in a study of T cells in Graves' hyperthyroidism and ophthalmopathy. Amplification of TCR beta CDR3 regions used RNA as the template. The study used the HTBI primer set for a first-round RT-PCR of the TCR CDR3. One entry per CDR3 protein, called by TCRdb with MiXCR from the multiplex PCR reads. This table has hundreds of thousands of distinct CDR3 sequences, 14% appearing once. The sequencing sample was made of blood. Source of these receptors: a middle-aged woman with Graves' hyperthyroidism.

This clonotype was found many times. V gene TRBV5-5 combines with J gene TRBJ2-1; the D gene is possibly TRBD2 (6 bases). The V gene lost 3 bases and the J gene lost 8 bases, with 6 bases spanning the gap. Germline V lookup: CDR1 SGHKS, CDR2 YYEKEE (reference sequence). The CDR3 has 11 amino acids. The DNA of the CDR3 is TGTGCCAGCAGCTGGGAGGATGAGCAGTTCTTC. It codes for CASSWEDEQFF. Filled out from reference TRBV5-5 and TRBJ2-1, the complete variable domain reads DAGVTQSPTHLIKTRGQQVTLRCSPISGHKSVSWYQQVLGQGPQFIFQYYEKEERGRGNFPDRFSARQFPNYSSELNVNALLLGDSALYLCASSWEDEQFFGPGTRLTVL.

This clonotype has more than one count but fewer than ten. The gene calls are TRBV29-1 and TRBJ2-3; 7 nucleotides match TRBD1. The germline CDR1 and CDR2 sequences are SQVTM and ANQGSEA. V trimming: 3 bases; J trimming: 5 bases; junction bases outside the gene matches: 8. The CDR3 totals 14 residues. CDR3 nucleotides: TGCAGCGTTGATGGGACAGCCCCTGAAGATACGCAGTATTTT. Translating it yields CSVDGTAPEDTQYF.

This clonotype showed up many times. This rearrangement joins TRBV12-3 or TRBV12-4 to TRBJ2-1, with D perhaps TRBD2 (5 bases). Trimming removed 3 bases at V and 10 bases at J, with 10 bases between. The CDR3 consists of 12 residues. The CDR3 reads CASSFWEREQFF. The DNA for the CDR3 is TGTGCCAGCAGTTTTTGGGAGCGGGAGCAGTTCTTC.

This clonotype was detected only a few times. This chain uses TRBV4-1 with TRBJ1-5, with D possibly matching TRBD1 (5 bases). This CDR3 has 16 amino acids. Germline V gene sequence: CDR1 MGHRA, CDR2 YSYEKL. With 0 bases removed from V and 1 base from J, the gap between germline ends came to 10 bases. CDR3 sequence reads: CASSQEGGASNQPQHF. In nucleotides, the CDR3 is TGCGCCAGCAGCCAAGAGGGAGGGGCGAGCAATCAGCCCCAGCATTTT.

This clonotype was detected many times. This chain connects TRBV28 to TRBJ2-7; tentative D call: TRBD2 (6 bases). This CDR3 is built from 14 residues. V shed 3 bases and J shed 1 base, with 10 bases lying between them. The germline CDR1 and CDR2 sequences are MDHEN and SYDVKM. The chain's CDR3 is CASSLHGGSYEQYF. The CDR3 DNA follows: TGTGCCAGCAGTTTGCACGGGGGTTCCTACGAGCAGTACTTC.

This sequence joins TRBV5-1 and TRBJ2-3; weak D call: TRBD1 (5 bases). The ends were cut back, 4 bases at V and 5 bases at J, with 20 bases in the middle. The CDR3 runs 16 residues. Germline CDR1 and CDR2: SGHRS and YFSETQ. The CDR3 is CASSADLTGFKDTQYF. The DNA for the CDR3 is TGCGCCAGCAGCGCGGACCTCACAGGATTTAAAGATACGCAGTATTTT.

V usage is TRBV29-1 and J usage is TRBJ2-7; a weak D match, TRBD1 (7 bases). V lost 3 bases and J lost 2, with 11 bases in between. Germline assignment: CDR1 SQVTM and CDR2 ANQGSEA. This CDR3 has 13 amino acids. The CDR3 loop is CSVDGGGPYEQYF. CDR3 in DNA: TGCAGCGTTGATGGAGGGGGCCCCTACGAGCAGTACTTC.

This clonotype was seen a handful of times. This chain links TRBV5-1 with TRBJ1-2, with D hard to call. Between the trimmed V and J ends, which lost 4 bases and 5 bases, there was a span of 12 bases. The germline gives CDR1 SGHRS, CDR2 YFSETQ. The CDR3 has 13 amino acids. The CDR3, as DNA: TGCGCCAGCAGCGGGAGGGCCCCGTATGGCTACACCTTC. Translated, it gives CASSGRAPYGYTF.

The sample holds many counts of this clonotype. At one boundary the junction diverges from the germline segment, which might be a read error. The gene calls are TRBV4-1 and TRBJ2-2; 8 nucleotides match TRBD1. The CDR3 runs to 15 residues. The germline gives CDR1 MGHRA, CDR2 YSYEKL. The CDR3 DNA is TGTGCCAGCAGTCCCGGACAGGGGAACACCGGGGAGCTGTTTTTT. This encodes CASSPGQGNTGELFF.

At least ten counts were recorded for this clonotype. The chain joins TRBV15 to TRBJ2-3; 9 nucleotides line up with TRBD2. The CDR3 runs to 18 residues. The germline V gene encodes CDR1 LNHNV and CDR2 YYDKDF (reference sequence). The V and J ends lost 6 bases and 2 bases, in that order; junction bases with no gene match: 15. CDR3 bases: TGTGCCACCAGGCGGGGGGGGGCATACGGGAGACTCACAGATACGCAGTATTTT. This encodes CATRRGGAYGRLTDTQYF.

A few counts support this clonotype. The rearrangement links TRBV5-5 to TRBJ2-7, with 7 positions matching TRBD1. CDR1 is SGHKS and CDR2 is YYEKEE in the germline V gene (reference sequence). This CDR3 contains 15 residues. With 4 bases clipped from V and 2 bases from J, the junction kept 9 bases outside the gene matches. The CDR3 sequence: CASSVDRVTTYEQYF. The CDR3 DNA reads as TGTGCCAGCAGCGTCGACAGGGTAACGACCTACGAGCAGTACTTC.

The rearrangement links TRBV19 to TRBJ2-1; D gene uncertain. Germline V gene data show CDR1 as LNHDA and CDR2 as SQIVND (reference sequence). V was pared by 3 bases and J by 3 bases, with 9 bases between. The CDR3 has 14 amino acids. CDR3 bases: TGTGCCAGTAGTATTCAGGACGTCTACAATGAGCAGTTCTTC. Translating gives CASSIQDVYNEQFF.

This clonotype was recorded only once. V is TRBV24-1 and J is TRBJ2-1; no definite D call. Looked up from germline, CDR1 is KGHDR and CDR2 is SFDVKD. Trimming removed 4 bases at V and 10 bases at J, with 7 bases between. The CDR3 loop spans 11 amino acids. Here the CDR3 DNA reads TGTGCCACCAGTGAGGGTTGGGAGCAGTTCTTC. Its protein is CATSEGWEQFF.

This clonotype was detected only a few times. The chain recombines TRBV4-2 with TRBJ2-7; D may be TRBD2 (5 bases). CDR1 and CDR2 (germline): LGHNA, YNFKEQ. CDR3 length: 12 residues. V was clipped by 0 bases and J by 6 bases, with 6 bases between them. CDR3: CASSQERGEQYF. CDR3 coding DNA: TGTGCCAGCAGCCAAGAACGGGGCGAGCAGTACTTC.

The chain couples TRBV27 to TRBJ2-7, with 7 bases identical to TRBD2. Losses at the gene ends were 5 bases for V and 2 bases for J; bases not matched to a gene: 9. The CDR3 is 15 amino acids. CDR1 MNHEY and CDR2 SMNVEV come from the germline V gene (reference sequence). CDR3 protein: CASSIMGGGTYEQYF. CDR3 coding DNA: TGTGCCAGCAGTATTATGGGGGGGGGGACCTACGAGCAGTACTTC.

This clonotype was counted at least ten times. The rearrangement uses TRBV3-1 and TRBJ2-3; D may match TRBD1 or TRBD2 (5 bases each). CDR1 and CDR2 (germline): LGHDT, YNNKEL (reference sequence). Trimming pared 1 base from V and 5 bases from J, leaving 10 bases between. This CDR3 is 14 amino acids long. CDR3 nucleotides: TGTGCCAGCAGCCAAGTCAGGGAGAGAGATACGCAGTATTTT. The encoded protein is CASSQVRERDTQYF.

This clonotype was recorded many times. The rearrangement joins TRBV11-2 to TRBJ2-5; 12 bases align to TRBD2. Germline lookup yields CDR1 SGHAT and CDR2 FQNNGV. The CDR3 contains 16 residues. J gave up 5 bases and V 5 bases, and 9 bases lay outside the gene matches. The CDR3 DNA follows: TGTGCCAGCAGCCTAGGGACTAGCGGGTTTTGGGAGACCCAGTACTTC. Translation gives CASSLGTSGFWETQYF.

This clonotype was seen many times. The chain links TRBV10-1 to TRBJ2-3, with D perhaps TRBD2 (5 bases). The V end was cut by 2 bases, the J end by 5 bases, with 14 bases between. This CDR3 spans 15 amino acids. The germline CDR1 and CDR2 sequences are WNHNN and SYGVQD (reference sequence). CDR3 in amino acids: CASSERPQEGDTQYF. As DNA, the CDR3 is TGCGCCAGCAGTGAGAGACCGCAAGAGGGAGATACGCAGTATTTT.

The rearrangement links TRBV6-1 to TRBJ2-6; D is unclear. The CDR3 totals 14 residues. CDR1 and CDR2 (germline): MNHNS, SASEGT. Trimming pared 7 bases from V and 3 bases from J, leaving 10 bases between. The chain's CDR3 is CASTDNGGANVLTF. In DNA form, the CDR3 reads TGTGCCAGCACCGACAACGGTGGGGCCAACGTCCTGACTTTC.

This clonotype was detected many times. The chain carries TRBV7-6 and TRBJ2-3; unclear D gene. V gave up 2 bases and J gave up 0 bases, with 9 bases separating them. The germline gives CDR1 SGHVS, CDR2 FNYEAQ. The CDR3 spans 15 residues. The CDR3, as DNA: TGTGCCAGCAGCTTATCGAAAACTAGCACAGATACGCAGTATTTT. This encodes CASSLSKTSTDTQYF.

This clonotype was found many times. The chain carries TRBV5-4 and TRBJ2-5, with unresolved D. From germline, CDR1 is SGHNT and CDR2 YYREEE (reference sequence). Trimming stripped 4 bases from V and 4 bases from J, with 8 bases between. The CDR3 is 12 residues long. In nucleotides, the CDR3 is TGTGCCAGCAGCGGCTTCGGAGAGACCCAGTACTTC. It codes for CASSGFGETQYF.

The CDR3 coding sequence is TGTGCCAGCAGCTGGACCGAGAATCAGCCCCAGCATTTT. It yields the protein CASSWTENQPQHF. The chain is built from TRBV27 and TRBJ1-5, with no clear D. Per the germline V gene, CDR1 is MNHEY and CDR2 is SMNVEV (reference sequence). This CDR3 region has 13 residues. Trimming took off 6 bases at V and 4 bases at J, with 10 bases between the two ends.

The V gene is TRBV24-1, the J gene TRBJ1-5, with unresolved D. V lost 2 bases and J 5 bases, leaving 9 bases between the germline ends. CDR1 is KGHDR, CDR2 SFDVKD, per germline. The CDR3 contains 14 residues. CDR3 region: CATSDSYGDQPQHF. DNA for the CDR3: TGTGCCACCAGTGATTCATACGGGGATCAGCCCCAGCATTTT.

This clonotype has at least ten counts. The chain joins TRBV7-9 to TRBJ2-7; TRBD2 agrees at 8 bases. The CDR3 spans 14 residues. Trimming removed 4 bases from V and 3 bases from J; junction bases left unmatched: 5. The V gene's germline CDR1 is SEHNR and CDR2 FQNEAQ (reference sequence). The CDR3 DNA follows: TGTGCCAGCAGCTCAGGGACTAGGCTCTACGAGCAGTACTTC. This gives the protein CASSSGTRLYEQYF. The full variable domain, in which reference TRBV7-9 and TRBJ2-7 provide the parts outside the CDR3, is DTGVSQNPRHKITKRGQNVTFRCDPISEHNRLYWYRQTLGQGPEFLTYFQNEAQLEKSRLLSDRFSAERPKGSFSTLEIQRTEQGDSAMYLCASSSGTRLYEQYFGPGTRLTVT.

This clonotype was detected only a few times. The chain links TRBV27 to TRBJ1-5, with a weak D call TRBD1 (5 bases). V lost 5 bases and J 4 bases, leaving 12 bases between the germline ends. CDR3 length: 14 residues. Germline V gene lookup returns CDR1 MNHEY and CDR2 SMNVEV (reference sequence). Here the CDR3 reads CASSRPGPNQPQHF. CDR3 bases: TGTGCCAGCAGTCGCCCAGGGCCTAATCAGCCCCAGCATTTT.

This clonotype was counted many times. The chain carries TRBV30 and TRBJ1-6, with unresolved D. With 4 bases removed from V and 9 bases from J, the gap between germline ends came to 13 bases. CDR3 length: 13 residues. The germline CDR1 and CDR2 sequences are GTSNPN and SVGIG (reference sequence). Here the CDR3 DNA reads TGTGCCTGGAAGGCCCTGGCTAGTTCACCCCTCCACTTT. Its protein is CAWKALASSPLHF.

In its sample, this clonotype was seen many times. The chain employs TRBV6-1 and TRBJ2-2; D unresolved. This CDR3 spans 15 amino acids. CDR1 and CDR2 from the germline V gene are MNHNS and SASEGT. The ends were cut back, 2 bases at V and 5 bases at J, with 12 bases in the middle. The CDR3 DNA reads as TGTGCCAGCAGTGAACAGTTGACCGTAACCGGGGAGCTGTTTTTT. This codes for CASSEQLTVTGELFF.

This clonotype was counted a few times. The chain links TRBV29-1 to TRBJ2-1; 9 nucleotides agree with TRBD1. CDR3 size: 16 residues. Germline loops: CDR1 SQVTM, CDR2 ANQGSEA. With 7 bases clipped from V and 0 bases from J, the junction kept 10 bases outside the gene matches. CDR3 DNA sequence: TGCAGCGCTCTTCAGGGACAGGGCAGCTCCTACAATGAGCAGTTCTTC. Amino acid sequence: CSALQGQGSSYNEQFF.